The 22 T cell receptor beta chains listed next were all sequenced from one sample in a study of blood T cell repertoires in COVID-19. The table came from immunoSEQ multiplex PCR; TCRdb's copy has only in-frame clones and leaves some out. The table lists 40,000 to 50,000 clones, roughly 91% of them singletons. The sample taken for sequencing was peripheral blood. The source is a man between 50 and 59 years old with active COVID-19.

This sequence joins TRBV3-1 (or the pseudogene TRBV3-2) and TRBJ2-4; TRBD1 agrees at 10 bases. Germline lookup yields CDR1 LGHDT and CDR2 YNNKEL (reference sequence). This CDR3 spans 15 amino acids. V dropped 4 bases and J dropped 5; count of bases not matched to a gene: 5. The CDR3 spells CASSRQGAMENIQYF. DNA for the CDR3: TGTGCCAGCAGCCGACAGGGGGCGATGGAAAACATTCAGTACTTC.

The CDR3 reads CASSLEAVYEQYF. In DNA form, the CDR3 reads TGTGCCAGCAGCTTAGAAGCGGTCTACGAGCAGTACTTC. The chain is built from TRBV11-1 and TRBJ2-7; D perhaps matches TRBD2 (5 bases). This CDR3 comprises 13 residues. V lost 1 base and J lost 3, with 7 bases in between. Per germline, CDR1 SGHAT and CDR2 FQDESV (reference sequence).

The chain recombines TRBV27 with TRBJ1-1, with TRBD1 identical over 10 bases. In germline, CDR1 is MNHEY, CDR2 SMNVEV (reference sequence). Trimming took 5 bases from V and 2 from J; bases not matched to a gene: 5. The CDR3 spans 15 residues. The CDR3 spells CASSPGQGLNTEAFF. The CDR3 nucleotides read TGTGCCAGCAGTCCGGGACAGGGGTTAAACACTGAAGCTTTCTTT.

This rearrangement joins TRBV4-2 to TRBJ2-7; a possible D gene is TRBD2 (5 bases). Germline V gene lookup returns CDR1 LGHNA and CDR2 YNFKEQ. The V end was cut by 1 base, the J end by 0 bases, with 13 bases between. The CDR3 is made up of 16 amino acids. CDR3 in DNA: TGTGCCAGCAGCCAAGTGGGTCGGGATGGCTCCTACGAGCAGTACTTC. Its translation: CASSQVGRDGSYEQYF.

The chain couples TRBV7-2 to TRBJ1-1, with D uncertain. This CDR3 spans 15 amino acids. Germline V CDR1 and CDR2: SGHTA, FQGNSA. Deletions cut 1 base from V and 1 base from J, with 10 bases between. CDR3 residues: CASSLGGAGNTEAFF. In DNA, the CDR3 is TGTGCCAGCAGCTTAGGTGGTGCAGGGAACACTGAAGCTTTCTTT.

The V gene is TRBV27, the J gene TRBJ2-7; 7 bases align to TRBD1. The germline V gene has CDR1 MNHEY and CDR2 SMNVEV (reference sequence). V was pared by 7 bases and J by 5 bases, with 8 bases of the junction left unmatched. The CDR3 covers 13 residues. The CDR3 sequence is CASIPQGVNEQYF. In nucleotides, the CDR3 is TGTGCCAGCATACCGCAGGGGGTAAACGAGCAGTACTTC.

The chain employs TRBV7-2 and TRBJ2-4; D gene uncertain. The CDR3 loop spans 12 amino acids. Germline V gives CDR1 SGHTA, CDR2 FQGNSA. Trimming took off 0 bases at V and 6 bases at J, with 3 bases between the two ends. CDR3 coding DNA: TGTGCCAGCAGCTTAGCCGGAAACATTCAGTACTTC. It translates to CASSLAGNIQYF.

This chain connects TRBV18 to TRBJ1-2; 7 bases are shared with TRBD1. This CDR3 contains 13 residues. Germline V gene data show CDR1 as KGHSH and CDR2 as LQKENI. The junction had 9 bases not matched to a gene; V was cut back by 8 bases and J by 6 bases. CDR3 sequence reads: CASTRQGGDGYTF. The CDR3 region has the DNA TGTGCCAGCACAAGACAGGGCGGAGATGGCTACACCTTC.

The rearrangement joins TRBV7-2 to TRBJ1-2, with TRBD1 matching over 8 bases. Germline loops: CDR1 SGHTA, CDR2 FQGNSA. V shed 4 bases and J 5 bases; nucleotides not matched to a gene: 6. The CDR3 sequence is 14 residues long. The CDR3 loop reads CASSSPGGDYGYTF. The CDR3 DNA is TGTGCCAGCAGCTCGCCAGGGGGCGATTATGGCTACACCTTC.

The CDR3 region is CASSQDLAGGYYTF. In nucleotides, the CDR3 is TGTGCCAGCAGCCAAGATCTGGCCGGGGGATACTACACCTTC. This chain uses TRBV14 with TRBJ1-2; D is possibly TRBD1 (5 bases). The CDR3 consists of 14 residues. Germline-derived CDR1 and CDR2 are SGHDN and FVKESK. V was pared by 0 bases and J by 10 bases, with 15 bases between.

This clone was detected only once. The gene calls are TRBV5-4 and TRBJ1-6; D uncertain. The CDR3 has 15 residues. Deletions cut 0 bases from V and 8 bases from J, with 12 bases between. The germline CDR1 and CDR2 sequences are SGHNT and YYREEE (reference sequence). CDR3 sequence reads: CASSLERAPDSPLHF. The CDR3, as DNA: TGTGCCAGCAGCTTGGAGAGGGCACCGGATTCACCCCTCCACTTT.

The V and J genes are TRBV4-2 and TRBJ1-4, with 7 bases aligning to TRBD1. The germline V gene has CDR1 LGHNA and CDR2 YNFKEQ. This CDR3 is 16 amino acids long. Germline trimming cut 0 bases from V and 7 bases from J; bases unmatched to any gene: 8. The CDR3 loop reads CASSQENRDRVEKLFF. Here the CDR3 DNA reads TGTGCCAGCAGCCAAGAAAACCGGGACAGAGTTGAAAAACTGTTTTTT.

The rearrangement links TRBV7-3 to TRBJ2-3; 14 bases agree with TRBD2. The J segment lost 1 base and the V segment lost 5 bases, leaving 11 bases of the junction unmatched. The CDR3 loop spans 19 amino acids. Germline CDR1 SGHTA, CDR2 FQGTGA. The CDR3 DNA reads as TGTGCCAGCAGCCCTACGGGACTAGCGGGAGATGGGGGCACAGATACGCAGTATTTT. It yields the protein CASSPTGLAGDGGTDTQYF.

V usage is TRBV5-6 and J usage is TRBJ1-4, with D possibly TRBD1 on 5 matching bases. The germline V gene encodes CDR1 SGHDT and CDR2 YYEEEE. V gave up 4 bases and J gave up 7 bases, with 17 bases separating them. CDR3 length: 15 residues. DNA of the CDR3: TGTGCCAGCAGCGCCCAGACAGAGTGGTCTGAAAAACTGTTTTTT. Translated, it gives CASSAQTEWSEKLFF.

The chain uses TRBV28 and TRBJ1-2; perhaps TRBD1 as D (5 bases). The germline CDR1 and CDR2 sequences are MDHEN and SYDVKM. CDR3 size: 15 residues. With 3 bases removed from V and 6 bases from J, the gap between germline ends came to 17 bases. The CDR3: CASSFGAMESHGYTF. The CDR3, as DNA: TGTGCCAGCAGTTTTGGGGCCATGGAAAGCCATGGCTACACCTTC.

This clone was picked up one time. The V and J genes are TRBV18 and TRBJ2-7, with D possibly being TRBD1 (6 bases). Germline V CDR1 and CDR2: KGHSH, LQKENI. V was cut by 3 bases and J by 2 bases, with 23 bases left in between. The CDR3 has 18 residues. CDR3 nucleotides: TGTGCCAGCTCACCCCTTGGGTTGTTCAGGGGAAGGCCCTACGAGCAGTACTTC. It encodes CASSPLGLFRGRPYEQYF.

V and J are TRBV2 and TRBJ1-1, with 10 bases that match TRBD1. This CDR3 region has 14 residues. CDR1 SNHLY and CDR2 FYNNEI come from the germline V gene. The J segment lost 2 bases and the V segment lost 5 bases, leaving 2 bases of the junction unmatched. The chain's CDR3 is CASSRDRGNTEAFF. The CDR3 nucleotides read TGTGCCAGCAGTCGGGACAGGGGAAACACTGAAGCTTTCTTT.

The rearrangement joins TRBV18 to TRBJ1-5; weak D call: TRBD1 (6 bases). Between the trimmed V and J ends, which lost 5 bases and 7 bases, there was a span of 21 bases. There are 16 residues in the CDR3. In germline, CDR1 is KGHSH, CDR2 LQKENI. The CDR3 DNA sequence: TGTGCCAGCTCAGCCTCCTCACAGGGAATAGGGCAGCCCCAGCATTTT. Translating gives CASSASSQGIGQPQHF.

V is TRBV7-8 and J is TRBJ2-1; 10 bases agree with TRBD2. CDR3 length: 16 amino acids. Unmatched junction bases numbered 10, after V lost 2 bases and J lost 9 bases. Germline values: CDR1 SGHVS, CDR2 FQNEAQ. CDR3 sequence reads: CASSLIKRGGSGEQFF. CDR3 sequence (DNA): TGTGCCAGCAGCTTAATAAAGCGGGGGGGCTCCGGTGAGCAGTTCTTC. Complete variable domain (other parts from reference TRBV7-8 and TRBJ2-1): GAGVSQSPRYKVAKRGQDVALRCDPISGHVSLFWYQQALGQGPEFLTYFQNEAQLDKSGLPSDRFFAERPEGSVSTLKIQRTQQEDSAVYLCASSLIKRGGSGEQFFGPGTRLTVL.

This clone appeared a single time. The chain recombines TRBV25-1 with TRBJ2-1, with TRBD2 matching 7 bases. Germline CDR1 and CDR2: MGHDK and SYGVNS. Germline trimming cut 3 bases from V and 9 bases from J; bases unmatched to any gene: 8. This CDR3 is 14 amino acids long. The CDR3 sequence: CASSDWGGASEQFF. The CDR3 DNA sequence: TGTGCCAGCAGTGACTGGGGGGGAGCTAGTGAGCAGTTCTTC.

V gene TRBV14 combines with J gene TRBJ2-2; TRBD2 matches 9 bases. The CDR3 totals 17 residues. V shed 5 bases and J 7 bases; nucleotides not matched to a gene: 14. Germline V gives CDR1 SGHDN, CDR2 FVKESK. In nucleotides, the CDR3 is TGTGCCAGCAGCAAGAGCAGACTAGCGGAGCTGGGCGGGGAGCTGTTTTTT. As protein: CASSKSRLAELGGELFF.

CDR3 in amino acids: CASSPRGAGGTDTQYF. The CDR3 DNA sequence: TGTGCCAGTAGCCCCCGGGGAGCGGGAGGGACAGATACGCAGTATTTT. J is TRBJ2-3 and V is TRBV19; 10 positions match TRBD2. CDR3 length: 16 residues. Germline V gives CDR1 LNHDA, CDR2 SQIVND (reference sequence). V was pared by 6 bases and J by 3 bases, with 9 bases of the junction left unmatched.